This TCR beta chain emerged from a study of low-dose radiotherapy and immunotherapy resistance in tumors. In the study overall: Cohort 1 was treated with 0.5 Gy per fraction at 2-week intervals, amounting to 6.5 Gy overall. Every six weeks patients received intravenous ipilimumab 1 mg/kg, and every two weeks they received intravenous nivolumab 240 mg. Daily oral aspirin at 300 mg began on cycle 1 day 1 and lasted four cycles.

Alpha- and beta-chain coverage of first-strand cDNA came from TRAV- and TRBV-specific primers. The TCRs were subjected to amplification over 20 PCR cycles employing a constant-region primer in conjunction with a V-primer adapter. TCRdb passed the reads through MiXCR, listing each CDR3 protein once. This sample has more than 15,000 distinct CDR3 sequences, with about 71% found just once. Germline-derived CDR1 and CDR2 are GTSNPN and SVGIG (reference sequence). The J segment lost 8 bases and the V segment lost 4 bases, leaving 4 bases of the junction unmatched. The CDR3 covers 13 residues. This chain joins TRBV30 and TRBJ2-1; 11 bases agree with TRBD2. The TCR sequence derives from a human donor with advanced metastatic prostate, ovarian, gallbladder or colorectal cancer (not recorded which). This table probably holds off-target reads from a library built for another chain. CDR3 region: CAWNSGGVYEQFF. The DNA of the CDR3 is TGTGCCTGGAATAGCGGGGGGGTCTATGAGCAGTTCTTC.